This TCR beta chain appears in the sequencing data of a study of CD8 T cells in Susac syndrome. The V and J ends lost 8 bases and 6 bases respectively, with 17 bases between them. Per germline, CDR1 SNHLY and CDR2 FYNNEI. CDR3 length equals 13 residues. Reverse transcription of roughly 0.45 to 1 ug RNA used random hexamers. Coverage of TCR beta CDR3 amplification by immunoSEQ multiplex PCR extended to 54 Vbeta and 13 Jbeta. TCRdb re-analysed the immunoSEQ multiplex PCR reads in MiXCR, keeping a single row per CDR3 protein. The sample has about 200,000 distinct CDR3 sequences; approximately 90% are singletons. CD8+ and CD4+ T cells taken from blood had their TCR beta sequenced. Both CD4+ and CD8+ T cells were negatively isolated, and TEMRA cells underwent FACS enrichment.

The TCR was taken from a human donor with multiple sclerosis. The specimen sequenced was CD8+ T cells from PBMCs. J is TRBJ2-7 and V is TRBV2; perhaps TRBD1 as D (6 bases). The CDR3: CASYRVIRSEQYF. The CDR3 region has the DNA TGTGCCAGCTACAGGGTTATAAGGAGCGAGCAGTACTTC.